This T cell receptor (beta chain) was retrieved from a study of T cells in women clearing cervical HPV infection. The overall study: Cases: HPV16-related CIN3 or worse on histology, 2 invasive cancers. Study observations and caveats: Richness differences could reflect unmeasured T-cell content per sample.

Method: immunoSEQ multiplex PCR; TCRdb's copy keeps in-frame clones and lacks some. This sample's table has about 48,000 clones. CDR1 is LNHDA and CDR2 is SQIVND in the germline V gene (reference sequence). J gave up 4 bases and V 8 bases, and 7 bases lay outside the gene matches. CDR3 length equals 15 residues. About this clone itself: The antigen remains undetermined. With the read ending 3 residues before the CDR3 end, the germline J gene is used to fill in that end.

The V gene is TRBV19, the J gene TRBJ2-1; TRBD2 aligns across 11 bases. Sequencing was performed on blood buffy coat. This receptor was obtained from a woman between 18 and 70 years old with a cervical HPV16 infection that either progressed to CIN3+ or cleared (not recorded which). CDR3 sequence reads: CASGFGTSGYNEQFF. CDR3 DNA (partial): TGTGCCAGTGGATTCGGGACTAGCGGATACAATGAG.